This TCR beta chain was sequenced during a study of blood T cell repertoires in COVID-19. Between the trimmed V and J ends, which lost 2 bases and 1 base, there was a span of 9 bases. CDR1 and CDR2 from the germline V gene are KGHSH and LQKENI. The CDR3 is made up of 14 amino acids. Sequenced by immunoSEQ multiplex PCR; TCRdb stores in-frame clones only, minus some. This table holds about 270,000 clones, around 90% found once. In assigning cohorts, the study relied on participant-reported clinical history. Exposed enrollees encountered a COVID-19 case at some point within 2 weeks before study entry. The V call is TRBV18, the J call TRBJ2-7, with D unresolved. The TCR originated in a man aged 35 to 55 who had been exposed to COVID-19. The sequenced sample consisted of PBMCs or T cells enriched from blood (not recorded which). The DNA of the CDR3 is TGTGCCAGCTCACCATCCGGTCATTCCTACGAGCAGTACTTC. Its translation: CASSPSGHSYEQYF.